This TCR beta chain originates from a study of shared clonotypes between healthy human individuals. About this clone itself: What it binds is not known.

Findings of the study overall: Around 4.9% of naive CD4 clonotypes were shared across four donors. Non-shared clonotypes showed lower generation probabilities than clonotypes common to all four donors.

This table comes from immunoSEQ multiplex PCR, and its TCRdb copy is limited to in-frame clones, with some not included. This sample has over 1.4 million clones; roughly 96% occur once, and the top ten carry over 1%. CDR3 size: 14 residues. Trimming pared 4 bases from V and 8 bases from J, leaving 18 bases between. The germline V gene has CDR1 SGHTS and CDR2 YDEGEE. The receptor's source is a man aged 30 to 39 in good health. The chain employs TRBV5-8 and TRBJ1-1, with D possibly matching TRBD1 (6 bases). The sequenced sample was naive CD4+ T cells sorted from blood. The subset denotes: CD45RA+ positively selected. The CDR3 is CASSPPGQSREAFF. In nucleotides, the CDR3 is TGTGCCAGCAGCCCACCAGGACAGTCCAGGGAAGCTTTCTTT.